This T cell receptor beta chain was obtained from a study of vaccination and CD4 T cells after COVID-19 (dated by TCRdb to the early 2020s). Background on the whole study: Every convalescent patient had a positive nasal swab PCR test for SARS-CoV-2, with mild disease in about nine patients and severe disease in one. The convalescent cohort comprised six males and four females, including two Hispanic individuals, seven Caucasians, two Asians and one multiracial person. Two doses of either the Pfizer-BioNTech BNT162b2 vaccine (n=8) or the Moderna mRNA-1273 vaccine (n=2) were administered to participants. Post-COVID blood samples from convalescent patients were collected a median of 101 days after diagnosis, with a range of roughly 30 to 170 days. Post-vaccine blood samples were obtained a median of around 74 days after the second vaccine dose, with a range of about 12 to 241 days. Overlapping spike peptide pools from SARS-CoV-2 and from the common cold coronaviruses HCoV-NL63, HCoV-OC43 and HCoV-229E were used as culture stimuli. Control cultures received a CEFX viral epitope pool as the positive control, an HIV-1 Nef peptide pool as the negative control, or no peptide. The spike-specific CD4+ TCR repertoire was compared before and after mRNA vaccination in about nine COVID-19 convalescent patients and a handful of infection-naive healthy vaccine recipients. Overall study outcomes, separate from this receptor: The median count of SARS-CoV-2-reactive clonotypes went up from 20 to 25 after infection to a few dozen after vaccination, although the change was not significant. Among convalescent patients, a median around 83% of the SARS-CoV-2-reactive clones seen after vaccination appeared only after vaccination, which suggests priming specific to the vaccine. Of the vaccine-specific clones in convalescent patients, 304 of 307, or nearly all, reacted only to SARS-CoV-2 spike and did not cross-react with common cold coronaviruses. The study included relatively few convalescent patients and did not analyze early timepoints after natural infection.

Libraries were made using PCR. At the Johns Hopkins FTIC core, DNA from the cultured CD4+ T cells underwent TCR sequencing with the Oncomine TCR Beta short-read assay. Genomic DNA was extracted from the cultured CD4+ T cells with the QIAamp micro DNA kit. The Oncomine TCR Beta libraries from cultured CD4+ T cells were pooled using unique dual indexes and then sequenced on an Illumina iSeq 100. The authors processed their data as follows. Non-productive sequences were removed, and CDR3s not starting with C, not ending with F or W, or shorter than 7 amino acids were discarded. Antigen-specific clonotypes were identified with the MANAFEST web application by comparing peptide-stimulated wells with reference and other culture wells. An FDR below 0.05, an odds ratio above 5, and a productive frequency above 0.1% in at least two of three replicate wells were required for clones to be considered positive. Cross-reactive clonotypes were defined as significantly expanded in both SARS-CoV-2 spike wells and at least one common cold coronavirus spike condition. Levenshtein distances (stringdist) and unrooted phylogenetic trees (ape) in R version 3.6.1 were used to assess CDR3 homology. TCRdb itself trimmed the public reads at Q25 with fastp, ran MiXCR and retained productive beta chains. Rows are unified per CDR3 protein, each entry keeping the most common DNA and genes. The V and J calls and clone size come from TCRdb's table, not from the authors' own analysis. This sample comprises just over 20,000 distinct CDR3 sequences, over 40% of them detected only once. The ten largest clones represent about 4.6% of the sample.

The treatment or condition label for this specimen denotes: 10-day PBMC culture with coronavirus spike peptide pools or control peptides (ViraFEST assay). The ViraFEST assay was used in the study, in which antigen-specific T cells were expanded with peptide pools and expanded clonotypes were subsequently identified by TCR sequencing. The convalescent patients' positive SARS-CoV-2 PCR tests fell between March and December 2020, which was before the Alpha, Beta and Delta variants emerged in the United States. Roughly 2 million PBMCs per well were cultured in IMDM with 5% human AB serum and approximately 9.8 IU/ml IL-2, plus 10 ug/ml peptide pools. Half of the culture medium was replaced with fresh IL-2-containing medium on days 3 and 7. After approximately 11 days of culture, CD4+ T cells were isolated by negative selection with the EasySep CD4+ T cell isolation kit. Ficoll-Paque Plus gradient centrifugation was used to isolate PBMCs from whole blood, and the isolated PBMCs were then either used fresh or cryopreserved at -140C. Each culture condition was generally run in triplicate wells.

With regard to this clonotype: This clone's antigen is unknown. No qualities accompany the bases; no much larger clone lies one base away.

The material sequenced was CD4+ T cells from blood, cultured in vitro. This sequence was found in a human donor who had recovered from COVID-19.

CDR3 reads: CASSLMSYGRDQETQYF. The DNA reads as follows: TGTGCCAGCAGTTTAATGTCCTACGGCAGGGACCAAGAGACCCAGTACTTC. The rearrangement joined TRBV28 to TRBJ2-5; a weak D assignment points to TRBD1 (5 bases agree). The CDR3 covers 17 residues, taking in both the cysteine and the phenylalanine. Of the read, only the CDR3 DNA is kept; its 51 bases are in frame from base 1. Sequences MDHEN (CDR1) and SYDVKM (CDR2) are obtained from the germline V gene. V is pared back by 2 bases and J by 0 bases, with 16 bases lying between the germline termini.